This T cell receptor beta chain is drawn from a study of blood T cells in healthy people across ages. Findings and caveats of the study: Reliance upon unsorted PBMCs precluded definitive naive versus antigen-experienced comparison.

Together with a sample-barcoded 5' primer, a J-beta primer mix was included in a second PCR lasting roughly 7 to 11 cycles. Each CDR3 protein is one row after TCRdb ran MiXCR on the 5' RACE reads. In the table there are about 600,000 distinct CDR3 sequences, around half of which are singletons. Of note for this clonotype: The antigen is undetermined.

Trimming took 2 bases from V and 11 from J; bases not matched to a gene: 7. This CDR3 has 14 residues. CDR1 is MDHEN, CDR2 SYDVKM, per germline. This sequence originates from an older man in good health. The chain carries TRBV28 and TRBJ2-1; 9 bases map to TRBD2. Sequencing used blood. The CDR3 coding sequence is TGTGCCAGCAGTTTAGGTCAAGCGGGAGGAAAGCAGTTCTTC. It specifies CASSLGQAGGKQFF.